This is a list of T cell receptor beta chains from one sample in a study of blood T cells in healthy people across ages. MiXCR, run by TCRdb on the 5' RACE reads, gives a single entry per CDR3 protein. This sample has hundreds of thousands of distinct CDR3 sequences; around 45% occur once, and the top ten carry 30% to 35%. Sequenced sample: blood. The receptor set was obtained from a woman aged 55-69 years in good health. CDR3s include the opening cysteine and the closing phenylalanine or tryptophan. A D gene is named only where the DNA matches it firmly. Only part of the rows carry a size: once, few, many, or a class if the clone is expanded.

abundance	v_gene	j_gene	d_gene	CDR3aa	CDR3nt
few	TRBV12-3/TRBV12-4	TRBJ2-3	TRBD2	CASRTKGLAGSRNTQYF	TGTGCCAGCAGGACCAAGGGGCTAGCGGGTAGCAGGAATACGCAGTATTTT
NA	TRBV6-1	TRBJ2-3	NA	CASRFGGSGTDTQYF	TGTGCCAGCCGGTTCGGGGGAAGCGGCACAGATACGCAGTATTTT
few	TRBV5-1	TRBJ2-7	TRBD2	CASRAGGPSNEQYF	TGCGCCAGCAGAGCGGGAGGGCCGTCGAACGAGCAGTACTTC
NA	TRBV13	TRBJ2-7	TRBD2	CASSFLFPRTSGRAPYNEQYF	TGTGCCAGCAGCTTTCTATTTCCTCGGACTAGCGGGAGGGCCCCCTACAATGAGCAGTACTTC
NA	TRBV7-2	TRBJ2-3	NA	CASSYSRLDSSTDTQYF	TGTGCCAGCAGCTACTCCCGACTCGATTCTTCCACAGATACGCAGTATTTT
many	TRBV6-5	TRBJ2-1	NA	CASSYSGYNEQFF	TGTGCCAGCAGTTACTCGGGGTACAATGAGCAGTTCTTC
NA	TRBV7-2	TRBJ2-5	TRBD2	CASSLVGGPQETQYF	TGTGCCAGCAGCTTAGTGGGAGGGCCTCAAGAGACCCAGTACTTC
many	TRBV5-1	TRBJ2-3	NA	CASSSPPREGQYF	TGCGCCAGCAGCTCCCCCCCCCGAGAGGGGCAGTATTTT
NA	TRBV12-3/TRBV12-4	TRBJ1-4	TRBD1	CASSLGQGAGFDEKLFF	TGTGCCAGCAGTTTGGGACAGGGGGCCGGTTTCGATGAAAAACTGTTTTTT
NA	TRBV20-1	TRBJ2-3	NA	CSARDGTPSGSTDTQYF	TGCAGTGCTAGAGATGGGACCCCAAGCGGGAGCACAGATACGCAGTATTTT
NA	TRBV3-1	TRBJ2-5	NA	CASSQDGILRGETQYF	TGTGCCAGCAGCCAAGATGGGATCCTTCGTGGAGAGACCCAGTACTTC
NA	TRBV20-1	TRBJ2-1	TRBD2	CSASPFSGRADNEQFF	TGCAGTGCTAGCCCCTTTAGCGGGAGGGCTGACAATGAGCAGTTCTTC
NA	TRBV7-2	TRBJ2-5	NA	CASSPMGGETQYF	TGTGCCAGCAGCCCGATGGGGGGAGAGACCCAGTACTTC
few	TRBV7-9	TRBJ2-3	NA	CASSSGSVPDTQYF	TGTGCCAGCAGCTCAGGGAGCGTCCCAGATACGCAGTATTTT
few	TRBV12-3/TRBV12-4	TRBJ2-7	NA	CASSQRDPYEQYF	TGTGCCAGCTCCCAGAGGGATCCGTACGAGCAGTACTTC
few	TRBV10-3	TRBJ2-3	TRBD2	CAIRIGRDADTQYF	TGTGCCATCAGAATCGGGAGGGATGCAGATACGCAGTATTTT
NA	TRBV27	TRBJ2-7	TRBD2	CASGRDWSSYEQYF	TGTGCCAGCGGGAGGGACTGGAGCTCCTACGAGCAGTACTTC
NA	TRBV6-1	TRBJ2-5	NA	CASSKRGFETQYF	TGTGCCAGCAGTAAAAGGGGGTTCGAGACCCAGTACTTC
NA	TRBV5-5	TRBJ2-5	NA	CASSLDPNRETQYF	TGTGCCAGCAGCTTGGATCCTAATAGAGAGACCCAGTACTTC
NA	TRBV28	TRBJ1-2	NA	CASSLRGALNYGCTF	TGTGCCAGCAGTTTACGAGGGGCCCTAAACTATGGCTGCACCTTC
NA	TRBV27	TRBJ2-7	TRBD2	CASSFAQRGSYEQYF	TGTGCCAGCAGTTTTGCCCAGCGGGGCTCCTACGAGCAGTACTTC
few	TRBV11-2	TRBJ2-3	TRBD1	CASSPRGQGSDTQYF	TGTGCCAGCAGCCCTAGAGGACAGGGCTCAGATACGCAGTATTTT
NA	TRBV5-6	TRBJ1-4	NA	CASSGPLGRMNEKLFF	TGTGCCAGCAGCGGACCGCTGGGACGGATGAATGAAAAACTGTTTTTT
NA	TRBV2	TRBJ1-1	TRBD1	CASSGQGTEAFF	TGTGCCAGCAGTGGACAGGGCACTGAAGCTTTCTTT
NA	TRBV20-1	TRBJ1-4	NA	CSAIVFTNEKLFF	TGCAGTGCTATCGTCTTCACTAATGAAAAACTGTTTTTT
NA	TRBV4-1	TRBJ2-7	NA	CASSQDHWTNYEQYF	TGCGCCAGCAGCCAAGATCATTGGACGAACTACGAGCAGTACTTC
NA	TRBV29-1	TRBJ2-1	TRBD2	CSTLGGRAEQFF	TGCAGCACCCTCGGGGGGAGAGCCGAGCAGTTCTTC
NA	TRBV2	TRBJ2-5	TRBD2	CASSPTSVETQYF	TGTGCCAGCAGTCCGACTAGCGTAGAGACCCAGTACTTC
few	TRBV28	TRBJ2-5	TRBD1	CASSGQGGTQYF	TGTGCCAGCAGCGGACAGGGAGGGACCCAGTACTTC
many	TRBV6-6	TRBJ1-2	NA	CASTLPTDFSGYTF	TGTGCCAGCACCCTCCCGACAGATTTCTCTGGCTACACCTTC
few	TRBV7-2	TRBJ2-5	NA	CASSSGHQETQYF	TGTGCCAGCAGCTCGGGACATCAAGAGACCCAGTACTTC
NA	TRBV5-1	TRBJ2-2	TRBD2	CASSLRTSGYTGELFF	TGCGCCAGCAGCCTGAGGACTAGCGGGTACACCGGGGAGCTGTTTTTT
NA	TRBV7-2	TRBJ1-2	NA	CASERRALGYTF	TGTGCCAGCGAGCGTAGGGCACTCGGCTACACCTTC
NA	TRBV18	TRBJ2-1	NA	CASSPSGQGPYNEQFF	TGTGCCAGCTCACCATCCGGCCAGGGACCCTACAATGAGCAGTTCTTC
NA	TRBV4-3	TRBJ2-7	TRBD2	CASSQASGSREQYF	TGCGCCAGCAGCCAAGCGAGCGGGAGTCGTGAGCAGTACTTC
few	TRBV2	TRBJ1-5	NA	CASSESGVSNQPQHF	TGTGCCAGCAGTGAGTCGGGGGTGAGCAATCAGCCCCAGCATTTT
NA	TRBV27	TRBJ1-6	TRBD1	CASSLSTGQGDSPLHF	TGTGCCAGCAGTTTATCGACGGGCCAGGGGGATTCACCCCTCCACTTT
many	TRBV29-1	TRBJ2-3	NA	CSVDEGGGDTQYF	TGCAGCGTTGATGAAGGGGGGGGGGATACGCAGTATTTT
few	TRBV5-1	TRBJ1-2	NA	CASSLIANYGYTF	TGCGCCAGCAGCTTGATCGCTAACTATGGCTACACCTTC
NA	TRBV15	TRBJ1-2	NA	CATSRWHGGYTF	TGTGCCACCAGCCGGTGGCATGGTGGCTACACCTTC